This T cell receptor beta chain was sequenced during a study of T cells after yellow fever vaccination. This clonotype was seen a handful of times. 5'RACE template switching produced TCR cDNA carrying a universal primer site and UMIs. TCRdb passed the 5' RACE reads through MiXCR, listing each CDR3 protein once. Of nearly 550,000 distinct CDR3 sequences detected, 15% to 20% appear once; the ten largest clones hold roughly an eighth. Deletions cut 5 bases from V and 0 bases from J, with 11 bases between. The CDR3 covers 15 residues. J is TRBJ2-1 and V is TRBV12-3 or TRBV12-4, with D possibly TRBD2 on 7 matching bases. This sequence originates from a man aged 25 to 40 who received the YFV17D yellow fever vaccine. This sample comprised PBMCs, obtained 15 days after the yellow fever booster vaccination. The CDR3 DNA follows: TGTGCCAGCAGTCGTGCGGGGGCCTCCTACAATGAGCAGTTCTTC. Its translation is CASSRAGASYNEQFF.